These T cell receptor beta chains were read from a single sample in a study of PD-1 blockade in classical Hodgkin lymphoma. TCRdb keeps only in-frame clones here, not all; method: immunoSEQ multiplex PCR. This sample has roughly 41,000 clones, with around 90% found just once. The sequenced sample was peripheral blood mononuclear cells (PBMCs), obtained before the second cycle of nivolumab. These TCRs come from a human donor with classical Hodgkin lymphoma. Each CDR3 is given without its conserved first and last residue. Each record gives: V gene, J gene, clone size, CDR3 protein. Clone size, where shown, is once, few, many, or a class for clones that have expanded.

>TRBV12-5|TRBJ1-3|NA
AGKGSGNTIY
>TRBV5-6|TRBJ2-1|NA
ASSLFGQSWNEQF
>TRBV6-5|TRBJ1-2|NA
ASSISQGIHGYT
>TRBV6-5|TRBJ1-1|NA
ASRYGGNSEAF
>TRBV9|TRBJ2-1|NA
ASSEFHRVRNEQF
>TRBV9|TRBJ2-1|once
ASSALAGTSGLSSYNEQF
>TRBV5-1|TRBJ1-5|once
ASSLQGEAWQPQH
>TRBV2|TRBJ2-5|NA
ASSEATQY
>TRBV27|TRBJ2-5|NA
ASHQTETQY
>TRBV2|TRBJ1-1|NA
ASLMGVTEAF
>TRBV6-5|TRBJ1-3|NA
ASSRGNTIY
>TRBV9|TRBJ2-3|NA
ASSTRQADTQY
>TRBV28|TRBJ1-2|NA
ASSFSRIYGYT
>TRBV27|TRBJ2-5|NA
ASSLFTGTHQETQY
>TRBV7-2|TRBJ2-2|once
ASSLSNTGELF
>TRBV28|TRBJ2-3|once
ASSFVTGTDTQY
>TRBV5-8|TRBJ2-1|NA
ASRTDGHTYNEQF
>TRBV19|TRBJ1-1|few
ASSAPWRGDTEAF
>TRBV15|TRBJ2-3|NA
ATSREGWGRPTDTQY
>TRBV28|TRBJ1-3|few
ASSLWANSGNTIY
>TRBV9|TRBJ2-7|NA
ASRGSSGEQY
>TRBV7-3|TRBJ2-3|NA
ASSLKSGTSGSFTQY